The rows below give T cell receptor beta chains drawn from one sample of a study of OX40 agonist ivuxolimab in advanced cancers. Assay: immunoSEQ multiplex PCR; the TCRdb copy retains only in-frame clones and omits some. The sample has tens of thousands of clones; about 88% are singletons. The input for sequencing was CD4+ or CD8+ T cells sorted from blood, taken in a trial of the OX40 agonist ivuxolimab. All receptors derive from an adult with an advanced solid tumor such as melanoma, head and neck, liver or kidney cancer. Each CDR3 is given with its conserved first and last residue. D genes are given only for firm matches. Size is stated for part of the rows, as once, few or many counts, or as a class when the clone is expanded.

.	.	TRBV5-1	TRBJ2-7	TGCGCCAGCAGCTTGGGCTCCACGTACGAGCAGTACTTC	CASSLGSTYEQYF
few	TRBD1	TRBV30	TRBJ1-3	TGTGCCTGGAGTGCCCTGGACAGGATGACTGGAAACACCATATATTTT	CAWSALDRMTGNTIYF
few	.	TRBV19	TRBJ2-7	TGTGCCAGTAGTTCCCAGGGCAGGGGGGGCGAGCAGTACTTC	CASSSQGRGGEQYF
.	.	TRBV29-1	TRBJ2-2	TGCAGCGTGACCTGGGGGTATAACACCGGGGAGCTGTTTTTT	CSVTWGYNTGELFF
.	.	TRBV2	TRBJ2-6	TGTGCCAGCAGTGACAGGGTTGGGGCCAACGTCCTGACTTTC	CASSDRVGANVLTF
.	.	TRBV7-9	TRBJ1-6	TGTGCCAGCAGCTTTGGGGAAAATAATTCACCCCTCCACTTT	CASSFGENNSPLHF
.	.	TRBV12-2	TRBJ2-2	TGTGCAAGTCGCCCCACCCTGCAGCGACTAGCGGGAGGGCCGGTCGGGGAGCTGTTTTTT	CASRPTLQRLAGGPVGELFF
.	.	TRBV30	TRBJ1-3	TGTGCCTGGAGTAGTGGAAACACCATATATTTT	CAWSSGNTIYF
.	.	TRBV20-1	TRBJ1-2	TGCAGTGCCAAAAGGGCGCGGGGCTACACCTTC	CSAKRARGYTF
.	.	TRBV27	TRBJ2-1	TGTGCCTCCCAGGGGTCGGGGAGGAATGAGCAGTTCTTC	CASQGSGRNEQFF
.	.	TRBV7-9	TRBJ2-1	TGTGCCAGCAGCTTAGGTATGGGGGAGCAGTTCTTC	CASSLGMGEQFF
.	.	TRBV2	TRBJ2-6	TGTGCCAGCATGCCCCAGTCCGGGGCCAACGTCCTGACTTTC	CASMPQSGANVLTF
.	.	TRBV6-4	TRBJ2-7	TGTGCCAGCAGTGCCTTGCCCAGCTCCTACGAGCAGTACTTC	CASSALPSSYEQYF
.	.	TRBV21-1	TRBJ1-4	TGTGCCAGCAGCCCCCGCCTAATGGACGGTAATGAAAAACTGTTTTTT	CASSPRLMDGNEKLFF
.	.	TRBV7-6	TRBJ2-1	TGTGCCAGCAGCTTAAGGGCTCAGGTGAGCTCCTACAATGAGCAGTTCTTC	CASSLRAQVSSYNEQFF
once	.	TRBV7-9	TRBJ1-2	TGTGCCAGCAGCTTAAAGTCAGGGAGGAACTATGGCTACACCTTC	CASSLKSGRNYGYTF
.	.	TRBV5-5	TRBJ2-7	TGTGCCAGCATCACAGGGAGCTCCTACGAGCAGTACTTC	CASITGSSYEQYF